A single sample is the source of the 14 T cell receptor beta chains below, sequenced in a study of blood T cells in healthy people across ages. Next came a second PCR, run for roughly 6 to 11 cycles, which used a sample-barcoded 5' primer along with a J-beta primer mix. TCRdb used MiXCR to reprocess the 5' RACE reads, holding one entry per CDR3 protein. Seen here are roughly 930,000 distinct CDR3 sequences, about 48% observed once, and the top ten hold under 15%. Input material: blood. Receptors were obtained from a man between 25 and 39 years old in good health.

In this sample, this clonotype turned up a few times. This chain links TRBV5-5 with TRBJ2-5, with D unresolved. V was cut by 0 bases and J by 2 bases, with 11 bases left in between. Germline V CDR1 and CDR2: SGHKS, YYEKEE (reference sequence). The CDR3 has 15 amino acids. CDR3 bases: TGTGCCAGCAGCTTGGTGGGCAGAAAACAAGAGACCCAGTACTTC. Amino acid sequence: CASSLVGRKQETQYF.

This clonotype turned up a few times. The genes are TRBV4-2 and TRBJ2-1, with 7 bases lining up with TRBD2. The CDR3 is 17 amino acids. Germline lookup yields CDR1 LGHNA and CDR2 YNFKEQ. V dropped 4 bases and J dropped 6; count of bases not matched to a gene: 15. CDR3 nucleotides: TGTGCCAGCAGCCGGGAATGGTCGTCTAGCGGCGTCAATGAGCAGTTCTTC. Translating it yields CASSREWSSSGVNEQFF.

This clonotype turned up a few times. The chain has TRBV28 and TRBJ2-7, with D maybe TRBD1 (5 bases). CDR3 length equals 13 residues. CDR1 is MDHEN and CDR2 is SYDVKM in the germline V gene. V was cut by 4 bases and J by 2 bases, with 9 bases left in between. The CDR3 sequence is CASSSWGPYEQYF. The CDR3 DNA reads TGTGCCAGCAGTTCATGGGGCCCCTACGAGCAGTACTTC.

The chain joins TRBV2 to TRBJ2-2; weak D call: TRBD1 (6 bases). Trimming removed 5 bases at V and 0 bases at J, with 10 bases between. Germline V gene data show CDR1 as SNHLY and CDR2 as FYNNEI. The CDR3 length is 15 residues. The CDR3 region is CASSWTDPNTGELFF. The CDR3 bases are TGTGCCAGCAGTTGGACAGATCCGAACACCGGGGAGCTGTTTTTT.

This clonotype occurred once. V and J are TRBV7-3 and TRBJ1-1; no reliable D call. The V end lost 5 bases, the J end lost 7 bases, and 20 bases lay between the germline ends. This CDR3 comprises 15 residues. Germline CDR1 reads SGHTA; CDR2 reads FQGTGA. CDR3 in DNA: TGTGCCAGCAGCCCCTCGTGCCAACACTCGGGTGAAGCTTTCTTT. Translated: CASSPSCQHSGEAFF. The entire variable domain, with the rest obtained from reference TRBV7-3 and TRBJ1-1, is as follows: GAGVSQTPSNKVTEKGKYVELRCDPISGHTALYWYRQSLGQGPEFLIYFQGTGAADDSGLPNDRFFAVRPEGSVSTLKIQRTERGDSAVYLCASSPSCQHSGEAFFGQGTRLTVV.

This clonotype was detected only a few times. Just one base apart from a much larger clone, this may be a read error. This rearrangement joins TRBV5-1 to TRBJ1-1; 9 positions match TRBD1. Germline V gives CDR1 SGHRS, CDR2 YFSETQ. The CDR3 runs to 15 residues. CDR3 protein: CASTSGQGQNPEAFF. The CDR3 DNA follows: TGCGCCAGCACATCTGGACAGGGGCAGAACCCTGAAGCTTTCTTT.

The chain joins TRBV12-3 or TRBV12-4 to TRBJ1-1, with unresolved D. Deletions cut 7 bases from V and 0 bases from J, with 9 bases between. This CDR3 has 13 residues. The CDR3 nucleotides are TGTGCCAGCACATTAACACTGAACACTGAAGCTTTCTTT. Translated: CASTLTLNTEAFF.

V usage is TRBV3-1 and J usage is TRBJ2-7; 10 bases agree with TRBD2. This CDR3 has 13 residues. Germline lookup yields CDR1 LGHDT and CDR2 YNNKEL (reference sequence). DNA for the CDR3: TGTGCTGCCGGGGGACTAGCGCTTTACGAGCAGTACTTC. It codes for CAAGGLALYEQYF.

The chain carries TRBV20-1 and TRBJ2-5; 14 bases line up with TRBD2. CDR3 length: 16 residues. Trimming cost V 3 bases and J 1 base; bases outside gene matches: 4. Germline V gene sequence: CDR1 DFQATT, CDR2 SNEGSKA (reference sequence). The CDR3 bases are TGCAGTGCTAGGGGACTAGCGGGGGTCCTCCAAGAGACCCAGTACTTC. Its protein product is CSARGLAGVLQETQYF.

The chain carries TRBV6-1 and TRBJ1-2; 10 bases are shared with TRBD1. V shed 3 bases and J 7 bases; nucleotides not matched to a gene: 8. This CDR3 region has 15 residues. In germline, CDR1 is MNHNS, CDR2 SASEGT. CDR3 coding DNA: TGTGCCAGCAGTGAGGGGACAGGGGTCTCGGTTGGCTACACCTTC. Its translation is CASSEGTGVSVGYTF.

This chain links TRBV11-2 with TRBJ2-4; 7 nucleotides agree with TRBD1. From germline, CDR1 is SGHAT and CDR2 FQNNGV. The V segment lost 0 bases and the J segment 10 bases; nucleotides outside the gene matches: 3. The CDR3 extends over 13 amino acids. CDR3 sequence reads: CASSLDDRDIQYF. Written as DNA, the CDR3 is TGTGCCAGCAGCTTAGACGACAGGGATATTCAGTACTTC. Full variable domain (outside the CDR3, taken from reference TRBV11-2 and TRBJ2-4): EAGVAQSPRYKIIEKRQSVAFWCNPISGHATLYWYQQILGQGPKLLIQFQNNGVVDDSQLPKDRFSAERLKGVDSTLKIQPAKLEDSAVYLCASSLDDRDIQYFGAGTRLSVL.

The rearrangement joins TRBV20-1 to TRBJ1-6, with D perhaps TRBD1 (5 bases). Germline values: CDR1 DFQATT, CDR2 SNEGSKA (reference sequence). This CDR3 region has 19 residues. The V gene lost 1 base and the J gene lost 3 bases, with 22 bases spanning the gap. CDR3 nucleotides: TGCAGTGCTAGAGGATCGGGGGTTATGGGAGGGAACTATAATTCACCCCTCCACTTT. It translates to CSARGSGVMGGNYNSPLHF.

The rearrangement joins TRBV12-3 or TRBV12-4 to TRBJ2-2; 10 positions agree with TRBD2. V lost 5 bases to trimming and J lost 7 bases; unmatched junction nucleotides: 4. This CDR3 region has 14 residues. The DNA for the CDR3 is TGTGCCAGCAGTCAGCGGGGGGGCGGCGGGGAGCTGTTTTTT. Translating it yields CASSQRGGGGELFF.

CDR3 nucleotide sequence: TGCGCCAGCAGCCAAGATAATGTAGGGAGAGGCTACACCTTC. It specifies CASSQDNVGRGYTF. This rearrangement joins TRBV4-1 to TRBJ1-2; D gene uncertain. The germline V and J ends were trimmed by 0 bases and 8 bases, with 13 bases remaining between them. This CDR3 is built from 14 residues. The germline V gene has CDR1 MGHRA and CDR2 YSYEKL.